A selection of T cell receptor beta chains follows, all from one sample in a study of human T cells and chemical hapten exposure. TCRdb reprocessed the RACE reads via MiXCR and lists one record per CDR3 protein. The sample lists 360,000 or so distinct CDR3 sequences; 6% to 7% were seen once. Sequenced here: whole blood, sampled in connection with sensitization to the hapten diphenylcyclopropenone (DPC). These receptors came from a woman aged 18-29 years with alopecia areata. Some clones in this sample may be carry-over from other donors' samples. The CDR3 runs from the conserved cysteine through the conserved F or W. The D gene is left open where the match is weak. Clone size appears in some rows only: once, few, many, or a class for an expanded clone.

. TRBJ1-2 TRBV12-3/TRBV12-4 . TGTGCCAGCGGGGTCGGAGGGGGCTATGGCTACACCTTC CASGVGGGYGYTF
once TRBJ2-3 TRBV6-1 . TGTGCCAGCTATCCACTAGCCAGCACAGATACGCAGTATTTT CASYPLASTDTQYF
many TRBJ1-2 TRBV6-5 . TGTGCCAGCAGTTACTCGGCAGGCTATGGCTACACCTTC CASSYSAGYGYTF
few TRBJ2-3 TRBV5-1 . TGCGCCAGCAGCTCGGGACTCGATGATACGCAGTATTTT CASSSGLDDTQYF
few TRBJ1-6 TRBV7-6 TRBD1 TGTGCCAGCAGCCAGGGGGTGGGACGTTCACCCCTCCACTTT CASSQGVGRSPLHF
few TRBJ1-6 TRBV20-1 TRBD1 TGCAGTGCTAGAGGTGCAGGGGGCCAAACTTCACCCCTCCACTTT CSARGAGGQTSPLHF
few TRBJ2-5 TRBV3-1 TRBD2 TGTGCCAGCAGCCAAGAGGGACTAGCGGGGGGCTCTACGGAGGAGACCCAGTACTTC CASSQEGLAGGSTEETQYF
. TRBJ1-4 TRBV6-1 . TGTGCCACCGTGGAGCCGGGGGCACTTAATGAAAAACTGTTTTTT CATVEPGALNEKLFF
few TRBJ1-1 TRBV7-9 . TGTGCCAGCAGCTCGGGAGCCGGGGGTTTGGACACTGAAGCTTTCTTT CASSSGAGGLDTEAFF
few TRBJ2-1 TRBV7-2 TRBD2 TGTGCCAGCAGCCCTAGGAGCGGGGGTGTGAATGAGCAGTTCTTC CASSPRSGGVNEQFF
many TRBJ1-1 TRBV29-1 . TGCAGCGTTGAATTGGCAGGTGGACGGATGACTGAAGCTTTCTTT CSVELAGGRMTEAFF
. TRBJ1-2 TRBV6-1 . TGTGCCAGCAGTGAAGACGATAGGGGCTACACCTTC CASSEDDRGYTF
many TRBJ1-5 TRBV5-5 TRBD1 TGTGCCAGCAGCGGTTTACAGGGGTTTAATCAGCCCCAGCATTTT CASSGLQGFNQPQHF
. TRBJ1-3 TRBV6-1 . TGTGCCAGCAGTGTCTCAGCCTTCTCTGGAAACACCATATATTTT CASSVSAFSGNTIYF
. TRBJ2-1 TRBV5-4 TRBD1 TGTGCCAGCAGCTTTGGCGGTACCGGGACAGGGGGGTTGCAGTTCTTC CASSFGGTGTGGLQFF
many TRBJ1-2 TRBV29-1 . TGCAGCGTTGCACACAGGGAAAATGGGGGCTACACCTTC CSVAHRENGGYTF
. TRBJ2-3 TRBV7-2 TRBD2 TGTGCCAGCAGCTTAGCTCCTAGCGGGGGGGGCACAGATACGCAGTATTTT CASSLAPSGGGTDTQYF
many TRBJ2-1 TRBV28 . TGTGCCAGCAGCACCCCCGGACAGAGATACAATGAGCAGTTCTTC CASSTPGQRYNEQFF
few TRBJ2-2 TRBV20-1 . TGCAGTGCTCCCGATGGGGGCGGGGGAACCGGGGAGCTGTTTTTT CSAPDGGGGTGELFF
. TRBJ2-3 TRBV5-1 . TGCGCCAGCTTCGAGACTAGTCAAACGCAGTATTTT CASFETSQTQYF
many TRBJ1-1 TRBV6-2/TRBV6-3 TRBD1 TGTGCCAGCAGTTACTTGCCTTCGGACAGGGGGAACGAAGCTTTCTTT CASSYLPSDRGNEAFF
many TRBJ1-1 TRBV20-1 . TGCAGTGCTAGAATTCCAGGGATGAACACTGAAGCTTTCTTT CSARIPGMNTEAFF
. TRBJ2-7 TRBV2 . TGTGCCAGCCTAATAGCTCCTACGGGTTACGAGCAGTACTTC CASLIAPTGYEQYF
. TRBJ2-2 TRBV29-1 . TGCAGCGCCCTCGGGCCCCCCACCGGGGAGCTGTTTTTT CSALGPPTGELFF
many TRBJ1-4 TRBV7-9 . TGTGCCAGCAGCGCGCCACAAGGTGTTGGGGAAAAACTGTTTTTT CASSAPQGVGEKLFF
. TRBJ2-3 TRBV9 . TGTGCCAGCAGCTCCCTTGAGGATACGCAGTATTTT CASSSLEDTQYF
many TRBJ2-1 TRBV11-2 . TGTGCCAGCAGCTTAGTATCCCACCAGTACAATGAGCAGTTCTTC CASSLVSHQYNEQFF
many TRBJ1-6 TRBV14 . TGTGCCAGCAGCCCCGGGACGGGCTATTCACCCCTCCACTTT CASSPGTGYSPLHF
many TRBJ1-2 TRBV6-1 TRBD1 TGTGCCAGCAGTGGCCGGGACAGGGGACGTAACTATGGCTACACCTTC CASSGRDRGRNYGYTF
many TRBJ1-1 TRBV4-1 TRBD1 TGCGCCAGCGGGGACAGGGACAACACTGAAGCTTTCTTT CASGDRDNTEAFF